This T cell receptor beta chain was sequenced in a study of CD4 T cells in relation to SARS-CoV-2 and coronaviruses. Turning to the study itself: Shared crossreactive spike epitopes were mapped to their HLA restriction.

With regard to this clone: The antigen is unknown.

Profiling relied on immunoSEQ multiplex PCR, and the TCRdb table lists in-frame clones only, not all of them. The data hold some 64,000 clones, with approximately 94% observed a single time. General study results and limits: Crossreactive clones expanded significantly less to SARS-CoV-2 than monoreactive clones.

The unexposed donors gave CD4+ T cells in 2011-2018, prior to COVID-19. The sequence derives from a human donor in good health. Sequencing input: naive CD4+ T cells from PBMCs. Subset of the sample: naive CD4+ T cells isolated by negative enrichment.

CDR3 sequence (DNA): TGTGCCAGCAGCCGAGGGGGGGCGAACTCCTACGAGCAGTACTTC. Protein product: CASSRGGANSYEQYF. This chain uses TRBV5-6 with TRBJ2-7, with D perhaps matching TRBD2 (7 bases). The CDR3 covers 15 residues. Germline CDR1 and CDR2: SGHDT and YYEEEE. The V end lost 4 bases, the J end lost 0 bases, and 14 bases lay between the germline ends.